The entry below gives a single T cell receptor beta chain sequence along with its context. Antigen specificity is unknown. The data derive from a study of cytomegalovirus exposure and HLA in healthy donors. Turning to the study itself: Ancestry clustering placed roughly 86% of under 450 genotyped donors in the Caucasian-associated cluster. Study-wide results and caveats: Rarity held for most TCR sequences, but there were some public TCRs that occurred in many donors. Per a prior analysis, the majority of TCR beta V segments were productive roughly 87% or roughly 30% of the time.

The CDR3 contains 17 residues. Per the germline V gene, CDR1 is SGHDT and CDR2 is YYEEEE. With 3 bases clipped from V and 4 bases from J, the junction kept 7 bases outside the gene matches. Use of 60 Vbeta and 13 Jbeta primers characterized the PCR. Authors' processing steps: Around 11 million shared chains were among the approximately 82 million unique TCR beta chains that a later analysis counted. The assay was immunoSEQ multiplex PCR, and TCRdb's table has in-frame clones only and misses some. D and trimming were read from the DNA, whereas the V and J calls and clone size are those reported in that table. Here the sample table reports around 200,000 clones.

Specimen: PBMCs. The receptor comes from a girl between 2 and 10 years old in good health and CMV-seropositive. This chain uses TRBV5-6 with TRBJ2-1, with 13 bases identical to TRBD2. CDR3 region: CASSSTSGRTTYNEQFF. In DNA, the CDR3 is TGTGCCAGCAGCTCGACTAGCGGGAGGACGACGTACAATGAGCAGTTCTTC. Filled out from reference TRBV5-6 and TRBJ2-1, the complete variable domain reads DAGVTQSPTHLIKTRGQQVTLRCSPKSGHDTVSWYQQALGQGPQFIFQYYEEEERQRGNFPDRFSGHQFPNYSSELNVNALLLGDSALYLCASSSTSGRTTYNEQFFGPGTRLTVL.